This T cell receptor (beta chain) derives from a study of cytomegalovirus exposure and HLA in healthy donors. Study overall: From about 170 million T cells, an earlier analysis saw approximately 110 million unique TCR beta sequences.

This CDR3 has 16 amino acids. The V gene's germline CDR1 is LGHNT and CDR2 FRNRAP. Trimming shortened V by 0 bases and J by 0 bases, and 11 bases separated the two germline ends. Primers included in the PCR were 60 Vbeta and 13 Jbeta primers. Assay used: immunoSEQ multiplex PCR; TCRdb lists only in-frame clones, some missing. The data show 160,000 or so clones, 80% to 90% seen once. While unrecorded immune exposures were likely, the donors were nominally healthy when sampled. This clone was counted only a few times. The chain is built from TRBV12-5 and TRBJ1-1, with D perhaps matching TRBD1 (5 bases). Specimen: PBMCs. The sequence came from a man in his forties or fifties in good health and CMV-seropositive. The CDR3 loop is CASGLVPGGMNTEAFF. The CDR3 bases are TGTGCTAGTGGTTTGGTACCGGGGGGGATGAACACTGAAGCTTTCTTT.